Each of the 23 T cell receptor beta chains below was sequenced from the same sample in a study of T cells after yellow fever vaccination. TCRdb called the 5' RACE reads again in MiXCR, with one record for every CDR3 protein. The sample lists 340,000 or so distinct CDR3 sequences; around 12% were seen once. The specimen was CD4+ T cells sorted from PBMCs, collected 15 days after the yellow fever booster vaccination. The origin of the receptors is a man between 18 and 29 years old who received the YFV17D yellow fever vaccine.

This clonotype was recorded a few times. CDR3 region: CASSPRGRGLSSGANVLTF. DNA for the CDR3: TGCGCCAGCAGCCCAAGGGGGAGAGGGCTGAGCTCTGGGGCCAACGTCCTGACTTTC. The chain links TRBV5-1 to TRBJ2-6; the D gene is possibly TRBD1 (6 bases). The CDR3 has 19 amino acids. The germline V gene encodes CDR1 SGHRS and CDR2 YFSETQ. V lost 4 bases to trimming and J lost 0 bases, with 20 bases between them.

The gene calls are TRBV25-1 and TRBJ2-7; D is undetermined. Germline V gene lookup returns CDR1 MGHDK and CDR2 SYGVNS. V was pared by 1 base and J by 3 bases, with 7 bases between. The CDR3 has 13 amino acids. CDR3 nucleotide sequence: TGTGCCAGCAGTGAATTCACGGTCTACGAGCAGTACTTC. Protein product: CASSEFTVYEQYF.

The genes are TRBV7-9 and TRBJ1-6; tentatively, D is TRBD1 (6 bases). The CDR3 covers 15 residues. Trimming removed 5 bases from V and 6 bases from J, with 14 bases in between. Germline CDR1 is SEHNR and CDR2 is FQNEAQ (reference sequence). In DNA, the CDR3 is TGTGCCAGCAGCCCCCGGGGAGGGGGTAATTCACCCCTCCACTTT. Protein product: CASSPRGGGNSPLHF.

This clonotype appeared many times. V usage is TRBV6-2 or TRBV6-3 and J usage is TRBJ2-1; a possible D gene is TRBD2 (7 bases). In germline, CDR1 is MNHEY, CDR2 SVGEGT. The V and J ends lost 7 bases and 6 bases respectively, with 19 bases between them. This CDR3 comprises 15 residues. The CDR3 coding sequence is TGTGCCAGCACCAAAGGGGGGGCGCCGGTCAATGAGCAGTTCTTC. Residues: CASTKGGAPVNEQFF.

The CDR3 nucleotides read TGTGCCTGGGGGACAGGGCTCACCGGGGAGCTGTTTTTT. It encodes CAWGTGLTGELFF. The chain joins TRBV11-1 to TRBJ2-2, with 9 bases fitting TRBD1. CDR3 length: 13 residues. Germline CDR1 is SGHAT and CDR2 is FQDESV (reference sequence). After removal of 11 bases from V and 4 bases from J, the junction contained 5 bases not matched to a gene.

This clonotype was found a few times. V gene TRBV4-2 combines with J gene TRBJ2-7; tentative D call: TRBD2 (6 bases). This CDR3 region has 16 residues. Germline values: CDR1 LGHNA, CDR2 YNFKEQ. V lost 3 bases to trimming and J lost 5 bases, with 20 bases between them. The CDR3 DNA follows: TGTGCCAGCAGCCAGAGGGGTGGCGGGAAGTTCCACGAGCAGTACTTC. As protein: CASSQRGGGKFHEQYF.

Ten or more counts support this clonotype. The chain employs TRBV7-2 and TRBJ2-3; perhaps TRBD1 as D (6 bases). Per germline, CDR1 SGHTA and CDR2 FQGNSA. This CDR3 contains 14 residues. V lost 1 base to trimming and J lost 5 bases, with 10 bases between them. In nucleotides, the CDR3 is TGTGCCAGCAGCTTAGGCGTCAGGGGAGATACGCAGTATTTT. Its protein is CASSLGVRGDTQYF.

This clonotype was seen more than once but under ten times. The chain carries TRBV6-2 or TRBV6-3 and TRBJ1-1; unclear D gene. Germline V lookup: CDR1 MNHEY, CDR2 SVGEGT. V gave up 5 bases and J gave up 8 bases, with 9 bases separating them. This CDR3 contains 11 residues. The chain's CDR3 is CASSAGLEAFF. The CDR3 DNA follows: TGTGCCAGCAGTGCAGGCCTCGAAGCTTTCTTT.

The chain combines TRBV19 with TRBJ2-2, with TRBD1 matching over 7 bases. With 6 bases clipped from V and 0 bases from J, the junction kept 7 bases outside the gene matches. There are 16 residues in the CDR3. Germline lookup yields CDR1 LNHDA and CDR2 SQIVND (reference sequence). CDR3 amino acids: CASSRNTGANTGELFF. DNA for the CDR3: TGTGCCAGTAGCCGAAATACAGGGGCGAACACCGGGGAGCTGTTTTTT.

As DNA, the CDR3 is TGCGCCAGCAGCTTGGGCGAAGCGGACAATGAGCAGTTCTTC. Translated, it gives CASSLGEADNEQFF. V usage is TRBV5-1 and J usage is TRBJ2-1, with a weak D call TRBD2 (5 bases). This CDR3 comprises 14 residues. Trimming removed 0 bases from V and 5 bases from J, with 9 bases in between. Germline CDR1 reads SGHRS; CDR2 reads YFSETQ.

This clonotype was picked up a small number of times. J is TRBJ2-4 and V is TRBV10-3; D not resolved. The germline V and J ends were trimmed by 4 bases and 1 base, with 17 bases remaining between them. Germline lookup yields CDR1 ENHRY and CDR2 SYGVKD. This CDR3 region has 17 residues. The CDR3 region is CAISATIGMRAKNIQYF. The CDR3 DNA is TGTGCCATCAGTGCGACGATAGGGATGAGGGCCAAAAACATTCAGTACTTC.

This clonotype has only a few counts. This chain links TRBV28 with TRBJ1-1; the D is unclear. The CDR3 length is 15 residues. The V end lost 5 bases, the J end lost 1 base, and 14 bases lay between the germline ends. In germline, CDR1 is MDHEN, CDR2 SYDVKM. The CDR3 sequence: CASSPGSAENTEAFF. Written as DNA, the CDR3 is TGTGCCAGCAGTCCCGGCTCCGCTGAGAACACTGAAGCTTTCTTT.

This clonotype showed up just a few times. The CDR3 here is CASSDRLGATEAFF. The CDR3 DNA follows: TGCGCCAGCAGCGACCGCCTGGGGGCCACTGAAGCTTTCTTT. The chain has TRBV5-1 and TRBJ1-1; D may be TRBD1 (6 bases). CDR3 size: 14 residues. Trimming removed 4 bases from V and 4 bases from J, with 14 bases in between. Germline assignment: CDR1 SGHRS and CDR2 YFSETQ.

This clonotype was found a few times. The chain links TRBV29-1 to TRBJ1-6; no firm D call. Trimming stripped 0 bases from V and 10 bases from J, with 10 bases between. The germline V gene encodes CDR1 SQVTM and CDR2 ANQGSEA. The CDR3 has 13 amino acids. In nucleotides, the CDR3 is TGCAGCGTTGAAGAGGAGCCTGGGTCACCCCTCCACTTT. Translating it yields CSVEEEPGSPLHF.

A few counts support this clonotype. This chain links TRBV5-6 with TRBJ2-1, with unresolved D. Germline V CDR1 and CDR2: SGHDT, YYEEEE. The length of the CDR3 is 13 residues. Trimming took 1 base from V and 6 from J, leaving 8 bases between them. The CDR3 DNA reads as TGTGCCAGCAGCTTGTCCGGGTTCAATGAGCAGTTCTTC. It is translated as CASSLSGFNEQFF.

There are a few counts of this clonotype. The V gene is TRBV5-6, the J gene TRBJ1-2; D ambiguous. Per germline, CDR1 SGHDT and CDR2 YYEEEE. Trimming removed 2 bases from V and 8 bases from J, with 10 bases in between. The CDR3 spans 12 residues. CDR3 amino acids: CASSLSGFGYTF. CDR3 nucleotide sequence: TGTGCCAGCAGCTTATCCGGGTTCGGCTACACCTTC.

J is TRBJ1-6 and V is TRBV6-5, with no clear D. The CDR3 runs to 16 residues. The V gene's germline CDR1 is MNHEY and CDR2 SVGAGI. V lost 6 bases, J lost 8 bases, and 20 bases lay in between. CDR3 amino acids: CASSRTAGIGHSPLHF. CDR3 sequence (DNA): TGTGCCAGCAGCCGGACGGCGGGGATTGGCCATTCACCCCTCCACTTT.

This chain connects TRBV7-3 to TRBJ2-1; D perhaps matches TRBD2 (7 bases). Looked up from germline, CDR1 is SGHTA and CDR2 is FQGTGA. V gave up 2 bases and J gave up 6 bases, with 14 bases separating them. This CDR3 has 15 amino acids. CDR3 sequence reads: CASSLRGASRNEQFF. DNA of the CDR3: TGTGCCAGCAGCTTACGGGGGGCATCGCGCAATGAGCAGTTCTTC.

V gene TRBV7-2 combines with J gene TRBJ2-1; D is ambiguous. The V end lost 4 bases, the J end lost 1 base, and 11 bases lay between the germline ends. In germline, CDR1 is SGHTA, CDR2 FQGNSA. This CDR3 comprises 15 residues. The CDR3 region has the DNA TGTGCCAGCAGCTCCTTGGATCAGTCCTACAATGAGCAGTTCTTC. Translated: CASSSLDQSYNEQFF.

This clonotype occurred a few times. V gene TRBV12-3 or TRBV12-4 combines with J gene TRBJ2-2; D is perhaps TRBD1 (6 bases). The CDR3 covers 14 residues. Between the trimmed V and J ends, which lost 2 bases and 6 bases, there was a span of 10 bases. DNA for the CDR3: TGTGCCAGCAGTTTAACAGGGATACCCGGGGAGCTGTTTTTT. This sequence encodes CASSLTGIPGELFF.

J is TRBJ2-7 and V is TRBV4-1; D is unresolved. Trimming removed 0 bases from V and 5 bases from J, with 5 bases in between. Germline values: CDR1 MGHRA, CDR2 YSYEKL. CDR3 length: 12 residues. CDR3 residues: CASSQELNEQYV. The CDR3, as DNA: TGCGCCAGCAGCCAAGAACTCAACGAGCAGTACGTC.

CDR3: CASSKAVGNKGGFYYEQYV. The DNA for the CDR3 is TGTGCCAGCAGCAAAGCTGTCGGCAACAAGGGAGGTTTCTACTACGAGCAGTACGTC. This chain uses TRBV21-1 with TRBJ2-7; the listed D gene, TRBD2, was not tested against the DNA. TRBV21-1 is an annotated pseudogene. This CDR3 is 19 amino acids long.

The table lists this clonotype with a few counts. The V and J genes are TRBV6-5 and TRBJ1-2, with no clear D. The CDR3 is 11 amino acids. CDR1 and CDR2 (germline): MNHEY, SVGAGI. The V end was cut by 7 bases, the J end by 0 bases, with 3 bases between. The CDR3 here is CASMANYGYTF. The CDR3 coding sequence is TGTGCCAGCATGGCTAACTATGGCTACACCTTC.